The 31 T cell receptor beta chains presented below share a single source sample, sequenced in a study of radiotherapy plus CTLA-4 blockade in lung cancer. Here immunoSEQ multiplex PCR was the method, and the copy in TCRdb shows in-frame clones only, minus some. Found here are about 72,000 clones, around four fifths of them singletons; the top ten hold about 4%. This specimen was peripheral blood, taken from a patient treated with radiotherapy plus ipilimumab. These receptors originate from a human donor with non-small cell lung cancer who had a partial response to radiotherapy plus ipilimumab.

This sequence joins TRBV6-1 and TRBJ1-3; TRBD1 matches at 8 bases. This CDR3 has 15 residues. Losses at the gene ends were 3 bases for V and 6 bases for J; bases not matched to a gene: 7. Germline V gene lookup returns CDR1 MNHNS and CDR2 SASEGT. CDR3 region: CASSDSDRAENTIYF. For the CDR3, the DNA is TGTGCCAGCAGTGACTCGGACAGGGCCGAAAACACCATATATTTT.

This chain uses TRBV7-3 with TRBJ2-2; no reliable D call. The germline V gene has CDR1 SGHTA and CDR2 FQGTGA. The CDR3 spans 13 residues. Trimming removed 5 bases from V and 6 bases from J, with 10 bases in between. CDR3 nucleotide sequence: TGTGCCAGCAGCCTCGGTAGTGCCGGGGAGCTGTTTTTT. Protein: CASSLGSAGELFF.

V gene TRBV4-2 combines with J gene TRBJ2-7, with unresolved D. From germline, CDR1 is LGHNA and CDR2 YNFKEQ. With 3 bases removed from V and 0 bases from J, the gap between germline ends came to 9 bases. This CDR3 is built from 14 residues. DNA for the CDR3: TGTGCCAGCAGCCACCTGACTGGCTCCTACGAGCAGTACTTC. Its protein product is CASSHLTGSYEQYF.

The gene calls are TRBV6-5 and TRBJ1-2; 11 bases agree with TRBD1. CDR1 MNHEY and CDR2 SVGAGI come from the germline V gene. J gave up 8 bases and V 2 bases, and 10 bases lay outside the gene matches. This CDR3 region has 16 residues. The CDR3 sequence: CASSYRPGQGAQGYTF. CDR3 sequence (DNA): TGTGCCAGCAGTTACAGGCCCGGACAGGGGGCGCAAGGCTACACCTTC.

The rearrangement joins TRBV6-1 to TRBJ2-2; possibly TRBD2 for D (6 bases). The CDR3 has 13 amino acids. Trimming took 6 bases from V and 4 from J, leaving 9 bases between them. The V gene's germline CDR1 is MNHNS and CDR2 SASEGT. CDR3 residues: CASSRDFTGELFF. In DNA, the CDR3 is TGTGCCAGCAGCCGGGACTTCACCGGGGAGCTGTTTTTT.

The CDR3 DNA sequence: TGTGCCAGCGCCGGGACAGAGCCCTACGAGCAGTACTTC. Protein product: CASAGTEPYEQYF. This chain uses TRBV27 with TRBJ2-7, with 7 bases matching TRBD1. Germline CDR1 and CDR2: MNHEY and SMNVEV (reference sequence). The length of the CDR3 is 13 residues. Trimming at V came to 8 bases and at J to 2 bases, leaving 6 bases not matched to a gene.

This chain links TRBV11-2 with TRBJ2-7; the match to TRBD2 covers 11 bases. Trimming removed 3 bases from V and 6 bases from J; junction bases left unmatched: 4. Germline assignment: CDR1 SGHAT and CDR2 FQNNGV. This CDR3 spans 14 amino acids. The CDR3 here is CASSLASGRSEQYF. Written as DNA, the CDR3 is TGTGCCAGCAGCTTGGCTAGCGGGAGGAGCGAGCAGTACTTC.

This chain connects TRBV2 to TRBJ2-3, with 14 bases identical to TRBD2. This CDR3 contains 15 residues. Germline V gives CDR1 SNHLY, CDR2 FYNNEI. After removal of 6 bases from V and 4 bases from J, the junction contained 3 bases not matched to a gene. CDR3 coding DNA: TGTGCCAGCAGATTGGGACTAGCGGGAGCAGATACGCAGTATTTT. As protein: CASRLGLAGADTQYF.

V is TRBV9 and J is TRBJ2-6; no firm D call. The V and J ends lost 4 bases and 0 bases respectively, with 17 bases between them. The CDR3 has 18 amino acids. Germline V gene lookup returns CDR1 SGDLS and CDR2 YYNGEE. DNA for the CDR3: TGTGCCAGCAGCACACGACTTACCGGCTACTCTGGGGCCAACGTCCTGACTTTC. Translation gives CASSTRLTGYSGANVLTF.

This clone occurred a few times. The chain couples TRBV14 to TRBJ2-3; TRBD2 matches 9 bases. The CDR3 contains 16 residues. The germline V gene encodes CDR1 SGHDN and CDR2 FVKESK. V shed 1 base and J 6 bases; nucleotides not matched to a gene: 8. The CDR3: CASSQGSSGRRDTQYF. In DNA, the CDR3 is TGTGCCAGCAGCCAAGGATCCAGCGGGAGGCGGGATACGCAGTATTTT.

This chain joins TRBV7-2 and TRBJ1-4, with 9 bases aligning to TRBD1. The CDR3 totals 17 residues. Germline assignment: CDR1 SGHTA and CDR2 FQGNSA. With 4 bases clipped from V and 7 bases from J, the junction kept 13 bases outside the gene matches. The CDR3: CASSSGPGTGPVEKLFF. The DNA for the CDR3 is TGTGCCAGCAGCTCCGGTCCCGGGACAGGGCCGGTTGAAAAACTGTTTTTT.

The rearrangement links TRBV28 to TRBJ1-1; the match to TRBD1 covers 9 bases. The V and J ends lost 11 bases and 0 bases, in that order; junction bases with no gene match: 7. Germline V gene data show CDR1 as MDHEN and CDR2 as SYDVKM. The CDR3 has 14 amino acids. Here the CDR3 reads CAGRQGGMNTEAFF. In DNA, the CDR3 is TGTGCCGGCCGACAGGGGGGTATGAACACTGAAGCTTTCTTT. The full variable domain, completed using reference TRBV28 and TRBJ1-1, is DVKVTQSSRYLVKRTGEKVFLECVQDMDHENMFWYRQDPGLGLRLIYFSYDVKMKEKGDIPEGYSVSREKKERFSLILESASTNQTSMYLCAGRQGGMNTEAFFGQGTRLTVV.

V gene TRBV30 combines with J gene TRBJ1-2, with TRBD1 matching 7 bases. V dropped 3 bases and J dropped 3; count of bases not matched to a gene: 10. CDR1 is GTSNPN and CDR2 is SVGIG in the germline V gene (reference sequence). The CDR3 length is 15 residues. As DNA, the CDR3 is TGTGCCTGGAGCATACAGGGGAATTCTTACTATGGCTACACCTTC. This codes for CAWSIQGNSYYGYTF. Based on the CDR3 plus reference TRBV30 and TRBJ1-2, the full variable domain is SQTIHQWPATLVQPVGSPLSLECTVEGTSNPNLYWYRQAAGRGLQLLFYSVGIGQISSEVPQNLSASRPQDRQFILSSKKLLLSDSGFYLCAWSIQGNSYYGYTFGSGTRLTVV.

The genes are TRBV29-1 and TRBJ1-1; no firm D call. Germline V gene data show CDR1 as SQVTM and CDR2 as ANQGSEA. The V gene lost 2 bases and the J gene lost 0 bases, with 7 bases spanning the gap. The CDR3 contains 13 residues. In DNA, the CDR3 is TGCAGCGTTGAACAGAAAGTGAACACTGAAGCTTTCTTT. Its translation: CSVEQKVNTEAFF.

V gene TRBV5-1 combines with J gene TRBJ2-1; 10 bases align to TRBD2. Germline CDR1 reads SGHRS; CDR2 reads YFSETQ. Unmatched junction bases numbered 6, after V lost 4 bases and J lost 5 bases. The CDR3 contains 15 residues. The DNA for the CDR3 is TGCGCCAGCAGCGTACTAGCGGGGAGCGACAATGAGCAGTTCTTC. Encoded protein: CASSVLAGSDNEQFF.

This clone was counted a single time. The rearrangement uses TRBV7-3 and TRBJ2-1, with 14 bases lining up with TRBD2. The CDR3 totals 16 residues. J gave up 9 bases and V 3 bases, and 7 bases lay outside the gene matches. Per the germline V gene, CDR1 is SGHTA and CDR2 is FQGTGA. The CDR3 DNA sequence: TGTGCCAGCAGCTTCTCCGGGACTAGCGGGAGTGGTGAGCAGTTCTTC. Amino acid sequence: CASSFSGTSGSGEQFF.

CDR3 protein: CASSDSAGAYPGELFF. The DNA of the CDR3 is TGTGCCAGCAGTGATTCAGCGGGAGCGTACCCCGGGGAGCTGTTTTTT. V usage is TRBV2 and J usage is TRBJ2-2; 8 bases fit TRBD2. This CDR3 contains 16 residues. The germline V gene encodes CDR1 SNHLY and CDR2 FYNNEI. V was clipped by 3 bases and J by 6 bases; unmatched bases: 9.

V is TRBV28 and J is TRBJ2-1, with D perhaps matching TRBD2 (5 bases). CDR1 is MDHEN, CDR2 SYDVKM, per germline. Trimming left V 3 bases short and J 11 bases short, with 11 bases between. The CDR3 totals 12 residues. Here the CDR3 reads CASSFGESKQFF. The CDR3 DNA sequence: TGTGCCAGCAGTTTCGGGGAGTCTAAGCAGTTCTTC. Full variable domain (missing parts from reference TRBV28 and TRBJ2-1): DVKVTQSSRYLVKRTGEKVFLECVQDMDHENMFWYRQDPGLGLRLIYFSYDVKMKEKGDIPEGYSVSREKKERFSLILESASTNQTSMYLCASSFGESKQFFGPGTRLTVL.

This clone was counted a single time. The chain employs TRBV2 and TRBJ1-2; D perhaps matches TRBD1 (5 bases). The V gene lost 7 bases and the J gene lost 4 bases, with 19 bases spanning the gap. Germline V gene sequence: CDR1 SNHLY, CDR2 FYNNEI. The CDR3 sequence is 15 residues long. Here the CDR3 reads CASTEGGGRGYGYTF. CDR3 nucleotides: TGTGCCAGCACGGAGGGTGGGGGACGGGGCTATGGCTACACCTTC.

The genes are TRBV21-1 and TRBJ2-5; the DNA was not used to check the table's D call, TRBD1. TRBV21-1 is assigned pseudogene status. This CDR3 comprises 18 residues. The CDR3 sequence: CASSKDIRGQGSGETQYF. The CDR3 DNA is TGTGCCAGCAGCAAAGATATAAGGGGACAGGGGTCGGGAGAGACCCAGTACTTC.

The V gene is TRBV7-2, the J gene TRBJ2-2; TRBD2 agrees at 9 bases. Trimming cost V 11 bases and J 5 bases; bases outside gene matches: 6. The CDR3 spans 13 residues. Germline-derived CDR1 and CDR2 are SGHTA and FQGNSA. Written as DNA, the CDR3 is TGTGCCGGGAGCGGGAGGCATACCGGGGAGCTGTTTTTT. Protein sequence: CAGSGRHTGELFF.

The V and J genes are TRBV5-4 and TRBJ2-1; 12 nucleotides line up with TRBD2. In germline, CDR1 is SGHNT, CDR2 YYREEE (reference sequence). V lost 3 bases, J lost 10 bases, and 11 bases stayed unmatched. The CDR3 contains 16 residues. The CDR3 protein is CASSWDSSGRAREQFF. CDR3 DNA: TGTGCCAGCAGCTGGGACTCTAGCGGGAGGGCCCGGGAGCAGTTCTTC.

The chain is built from TRBV14 and TRBJ1-1; D is ambiguous. The CDR3 runs 14 residues. Germline lookup yields CDR1 SGHDN and CDR2 FVKESK. The V end was cut by 3 bases, the J end by 3 bases, with 11 bases between. The CDR3 coding sequence is TGTGCCAGCAGCCATCGCCAGTTATACACTGAAGCTTTCTTT. Encoded protein: CASSHRQLYTEAFF.

CDR3 in amino acids: CASSPQWGDGEKLFF. CDR3 DNA: TGTGCCAGCTCACCACAATGGGGAGATGGTGAAAAACTGTTTTTT. V gene TRBV18 combines with J gene TRBJ1-4; unclear D gene. The CDR3 runs to 15 residues. V was cut by 1 base and J by 7 bases, with 13 bases left in between. CDR1 is KGHSH, CDR2 LQKENI, per germline.

The chain combines TRBV19 with TRBJ2-4, with TRBD1 as a possible D gene (5 bases). Germline V gene data show CDR1 as LNHDA and CDR2 as SQIVND (reference sequence). The CDR3 covers 14 residues. V lost 2 bases to trimming and J lost 8 bases, with 13 bases between them. The chain's CDR3 is CASSIQGAGDIQYF. The DNA of the CDR3 is TGTGCCAGTAGTATACAGGGCGCTGGGGACATTCAGTACTTC.

V gene TRBV7-7 combines with J gene TRBJ2-1; D is unclear. Trimming took off 1 base at V and 2 bases at J, with 9 bases between the two ends. Germline V CDR1 and CDR2: SSHAT, FNYEAQ (reference sequence). There are 15 residues in the CDR3. The chain's CDR3 is CASSLVASTYNEQFF. The CDR3 nucleotides are TGTGCCAGCAGCTTAGTGGCCTCCACCTACAATGAGCAGTTCTTC.

The chain is built from TRBV7-3 and TRBJ1-2; 7 nucleotides align to TRBD1. Losses at the gene ends were 5 bases for V and 7 bases for J; bases not matched to a gene: 13. The germline gives CDR1 SGHTA, CDR2 FQGTGA. CDR3 length: 15 residues. The CDR3 coding sequence is TGTGCCAGCAGCCCCCAAACAGGGGACCTATCTGGCTACACCTTC. Translation: CASSPQTGDLSGYTF. The full variable domain, with the rest looked up from reference TRBV7-3 and TRBJ1-2, is GAGVSQTPSNKVTEKGKYVELRCDPISGHTALYWYRQSLGQGPEFLIYFQGTGAADDSGLPNDRFFAVRPEGSVSTLKIQRTERGDSAVYLCASSPQTGDLSGYTFGSGTRLTVV.

This chain connects TRBV29-1 to TRBJ2-7; no clear D. Germline CDR1 and CDR2: SQVTM and ANQGSEA. V gave up 2 bases and J gave up 2 bases, with 19 bases separating them. This CDR3 has 16 amino acids. The CDR3 DNA reads TGCAGCGTTGAACAGAGGTCCCCTGGTGTTGCCTACGAGCAGTACTTC. It yields the protein CSVEQRSPGVAYEQYF.

J is TRBJ1-1 and V is TRBV11-2; TRBD1 agrees at 8 bases. Germline V gene lookup returns CDR1 SGHAT and CDR2 FQNNGV. V was pared by 8 bases and J by 1 base, with 6 bases of the junction left unmatched. CDR3 length: 14 residues. Written as DNA, the CDR3 is TGTGCCAGCCTGGGGGACAGGCGGAACACTGAAGCTTTCTTT. Protein product: CASLGDRRNTEAFF.

The CDR3 nucleotides read TGCGCCAGCAGCTTGGCTACCGGGAAAGAGACCCAGTACTTC. Its translation: CASSLATGKETQYF. The J gene is TRBJ2-5, the V gene TRBV5-1, with D perhaps matching TRBD2 (5 bases). CDR3 size: 14 residues. V gave up 0 bases and J gave up 3 bases, with 9 bases separating them. The germline gives CDR1 SGHRS, CDR2 YFSETQ.

The chain recombines TRBV6-1 with TRBJ1-4; D uncertain. V dropped 0 bases and J dropped 1 base, with 9 bases sitting between them. This CDR3 spans 16 amino acids. Per germline, CDR1 MNHNS and CDR2 SASEGT. CDR3 amino acids: CASSEALGRTNEKLFF. In DNA form, the CDR3 reads TGTGCCAGCAGTGAAGCGCTAGGGAGAACTAATGAAAAACTGTTTTTT.